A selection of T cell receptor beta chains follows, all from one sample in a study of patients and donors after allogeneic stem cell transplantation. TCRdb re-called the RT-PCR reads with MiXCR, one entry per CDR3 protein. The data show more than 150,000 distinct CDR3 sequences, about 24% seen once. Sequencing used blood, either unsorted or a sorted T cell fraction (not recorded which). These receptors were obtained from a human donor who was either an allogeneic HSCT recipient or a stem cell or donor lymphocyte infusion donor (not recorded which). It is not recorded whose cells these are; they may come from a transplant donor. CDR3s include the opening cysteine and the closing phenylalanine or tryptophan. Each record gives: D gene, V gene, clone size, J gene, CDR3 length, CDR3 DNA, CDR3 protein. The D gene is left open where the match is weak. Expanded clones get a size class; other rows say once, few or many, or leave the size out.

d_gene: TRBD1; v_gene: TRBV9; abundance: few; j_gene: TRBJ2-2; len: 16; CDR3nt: TGTGCCAGCAGCCCTCCGGGGACAGGGGGTGCCGGGGAGCTGTTTTTT; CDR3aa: CASSPPGTGGAGELFF
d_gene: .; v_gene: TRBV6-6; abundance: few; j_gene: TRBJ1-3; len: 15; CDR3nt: TGTGCCAGCAGACCCCCCGCGACAGTTGGAAACACCATATATTTT; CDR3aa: CASRPPATVGNTIYF
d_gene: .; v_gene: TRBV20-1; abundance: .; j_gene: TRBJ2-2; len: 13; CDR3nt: TGCAGTGATAAGGACACGGGGGCCGGGGAGCTGTTTTTT; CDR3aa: CSDKDTGAGELFF
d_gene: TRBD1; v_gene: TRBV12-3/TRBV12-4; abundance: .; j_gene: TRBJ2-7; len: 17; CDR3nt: TGTGCCAGCAGCCTGACAGGGTGGGGGACGAGCTCCTACGAGCAGTACTTC; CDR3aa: CASSLTGWGTSSYEQYF
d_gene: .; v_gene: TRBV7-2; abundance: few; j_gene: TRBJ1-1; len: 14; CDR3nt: TGTGCCAGCAGCTTTCCAGGGGCCGGGACTGAAGCTTTCTTT; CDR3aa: CASSFPGAGTEAFF
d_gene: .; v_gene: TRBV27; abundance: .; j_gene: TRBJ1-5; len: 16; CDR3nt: TGTGCCAGCAGTTTATACCCCCCGGCTTCAAGTCAGCCCCAGCATTTT; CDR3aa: CASSLYPPASSQPQHF
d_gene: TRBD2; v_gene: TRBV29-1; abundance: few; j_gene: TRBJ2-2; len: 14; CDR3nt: TGCAGCGTTGGCCGGGAGGCGAACACCGGGGAGCTGTTTTTT; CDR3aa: CSVGREANTGELFF
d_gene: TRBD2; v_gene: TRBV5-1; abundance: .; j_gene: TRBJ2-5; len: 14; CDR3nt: TGCGCCAGCAGCTTGGCCAGCGGGGAAGAGACCCAGTACTTC; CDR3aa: CASSLASGEETQYF
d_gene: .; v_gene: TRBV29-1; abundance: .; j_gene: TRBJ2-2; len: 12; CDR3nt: TGCAGCGTTGAAGGCGGCACCGGGGAGCTGTTTTTT; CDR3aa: CSVEGGTGELFF
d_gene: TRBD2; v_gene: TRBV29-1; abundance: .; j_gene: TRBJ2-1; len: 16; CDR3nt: TGCAGCGTTGAAGAATGGGGACTAGCGAGTTTAAATGAGCAGTTCTTC; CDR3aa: CSVEEWGLASLNEQFF
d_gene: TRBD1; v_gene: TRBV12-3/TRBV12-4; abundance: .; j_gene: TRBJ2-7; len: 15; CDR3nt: TGTGCCAGCAGCCCGGACGGGACAGACCCCTACGAGCAGTACTTC; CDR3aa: CASSPDGTDPYEQYF
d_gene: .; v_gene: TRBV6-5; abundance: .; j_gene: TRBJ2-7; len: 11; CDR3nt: TGTGCCAGCAGAGGTCTATACGAGCAGTACTTC; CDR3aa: CASRGLYEQYF
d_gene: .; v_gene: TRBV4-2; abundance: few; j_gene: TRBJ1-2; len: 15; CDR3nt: TGTGCCAGCAGCCAGCCCCCCACACTAAACTATGGCTACACCTTC; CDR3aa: CASSQPPTLNYGYTF
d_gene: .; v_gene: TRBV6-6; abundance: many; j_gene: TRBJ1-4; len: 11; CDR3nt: TGTGCCAGCAGTTACTCGTGGGAACTGTTTTTT; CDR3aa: CASSYSWELFF
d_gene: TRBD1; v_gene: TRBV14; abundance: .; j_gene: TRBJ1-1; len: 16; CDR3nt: TGTGCCAGCAGCCAGGGACAGGGGAAGGAGTACACTGAAGCTTTCTTT; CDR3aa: CASSQGQGKEYTEAFF
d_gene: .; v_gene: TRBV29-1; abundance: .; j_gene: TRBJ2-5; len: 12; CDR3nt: TGCAGCGTTGGGGGGCCCCAAGAGACCCAGTACTTC; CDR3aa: CSVGGPQETQYF
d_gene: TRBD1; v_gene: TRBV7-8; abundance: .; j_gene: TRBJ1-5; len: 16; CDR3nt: TGTGCCAGCAGCTTAGGCGGACAGGGTACCTATCAGCCCCAGCATTTT; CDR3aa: CASSLGGQGTYQPQHF
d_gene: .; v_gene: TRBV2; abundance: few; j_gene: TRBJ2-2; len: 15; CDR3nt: TGTGCCAGCATTGGACGGGGGGCCGACACCGGGGAGCTGTTTTTT; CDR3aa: CASIGRGADTGELFF
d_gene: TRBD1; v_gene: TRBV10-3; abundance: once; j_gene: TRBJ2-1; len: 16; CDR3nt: TGTGCCATCAGCTCTGGGGAAGGGGGCCCCTACAATGAGCAGTTCTTC; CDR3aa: CAISSGEGGPYNEQFF
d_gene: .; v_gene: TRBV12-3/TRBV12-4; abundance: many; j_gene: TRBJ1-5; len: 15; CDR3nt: TGTGCCAGCAGTTCCCAGGGGCTTGGCAATCAGCCCCAGCATTTT; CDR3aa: CASSSQGLGNQPQHF
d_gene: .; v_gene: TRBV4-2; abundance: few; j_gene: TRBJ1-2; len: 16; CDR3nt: TGTGCCAGCAGCCAAGAAGTAGGTGAGGATCCCTCTGGCTACACCTTC; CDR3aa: CASSQEVGEDPSGYTF
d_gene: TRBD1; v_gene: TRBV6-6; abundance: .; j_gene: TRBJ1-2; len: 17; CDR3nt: TGTGCCAGCAGTTCCTTTCAGGGGGCTAATTCTAACTATGGCTACACCTTC; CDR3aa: CASSSFQGANSNYGYTF
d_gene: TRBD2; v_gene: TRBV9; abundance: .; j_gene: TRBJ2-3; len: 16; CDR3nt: TGTGCCAGCAGCGTACGAATCGGGAGGGGCGCAGATACGCAGTATTTT; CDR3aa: CASSVRIGRGADTQYF
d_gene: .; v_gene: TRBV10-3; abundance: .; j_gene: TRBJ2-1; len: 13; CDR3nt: TGTGCCATCAGAGCGACCAAAGGCAATGAGCAGTTCTTC; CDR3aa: CAIRATKGNEQFF
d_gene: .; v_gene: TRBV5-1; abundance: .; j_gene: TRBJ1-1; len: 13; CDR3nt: TGCGCCAGCAGCCCCCTAGGGGGAACTGAAGCTTTCTTT; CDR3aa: CASSPLGGTEAFF
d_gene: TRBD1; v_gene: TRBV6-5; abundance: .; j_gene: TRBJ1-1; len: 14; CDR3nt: TGTGCCAGCAGTTCGGGACAGGAGAACACTGAAGCTTTCTTT; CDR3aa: CASSSGQENTEAFF
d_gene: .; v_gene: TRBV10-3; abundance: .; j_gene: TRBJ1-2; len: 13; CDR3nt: TGTGCCATCAGTGACCCCGCTCACTATGGCTACACCTTC; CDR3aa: CAISDPAHYGYTF
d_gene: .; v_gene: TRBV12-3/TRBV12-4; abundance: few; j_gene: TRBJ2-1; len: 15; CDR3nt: TGTGCCAGCAGTTTAGGGGGGGCATCTGTCAATGAGCAGTTCTTC; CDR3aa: CASSLGGASVNEQFF
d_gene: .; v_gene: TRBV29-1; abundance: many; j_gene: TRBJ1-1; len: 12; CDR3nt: TGCAGCGTTAGGGGCATGAACACTGAAGCTTTCTTT; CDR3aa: CSVRGMNTEAFF
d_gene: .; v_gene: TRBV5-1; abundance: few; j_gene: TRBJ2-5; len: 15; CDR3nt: TGCGCCAGCAGCTTGGCCTCGGCCGAACAAGAGACCCAGTACTTC; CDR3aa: CASSLASAEQETQYF
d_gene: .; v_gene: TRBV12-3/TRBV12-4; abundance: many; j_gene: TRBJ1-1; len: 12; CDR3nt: TGTGCCAGCAGTCCGCCCGGCACTGAAGCTTTCTTT; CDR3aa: CASSPPGTEAFF
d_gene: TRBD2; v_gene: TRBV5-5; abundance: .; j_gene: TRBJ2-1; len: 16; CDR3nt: TGTGCCAGCAGCTTGGAGGGACTAGCGGAATACAATGAGCAGTTCTTC; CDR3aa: CASSLEGLAEYNEQFF
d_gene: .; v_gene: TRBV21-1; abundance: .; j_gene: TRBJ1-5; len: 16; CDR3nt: TGTGCCAGCAAAATACAGGGGGAAAGGGCGGGCAAGCCCCAGCATTTT; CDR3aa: CASKIQGERAGKPQHF
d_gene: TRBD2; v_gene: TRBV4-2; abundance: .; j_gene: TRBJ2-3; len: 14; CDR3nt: TGTGCCAGCAGCCAAGCCCTAGCGGGAGACACGCAGTATTTT; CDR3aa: CASSQALAGDTQYF
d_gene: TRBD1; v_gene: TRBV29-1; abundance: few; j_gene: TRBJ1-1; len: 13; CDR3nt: TGCAGCGTTGAACAGGGGGGAATGACTGAAGCTTTCTTT; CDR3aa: CSVEQGGMTEAFF
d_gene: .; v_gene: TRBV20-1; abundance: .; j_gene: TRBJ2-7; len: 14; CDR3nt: TGCAGTGCTAGAGATGGACAAGGTGGGGGCGAGCAGTACTTC; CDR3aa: CSARDGQGGGEQYF
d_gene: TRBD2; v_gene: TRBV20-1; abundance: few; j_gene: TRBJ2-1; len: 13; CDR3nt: TGCAGTGGCATAGCGGGGGGGGACAATGAGCAGTTCTTC; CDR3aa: CSGIAGGDNEQFF
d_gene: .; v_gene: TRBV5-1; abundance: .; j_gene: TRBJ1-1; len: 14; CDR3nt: TGCGCCAGCAGCTTGGATCGGGGACCCACTGAAGCTTTCTTT; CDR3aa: CASSLDRGPTEAFF
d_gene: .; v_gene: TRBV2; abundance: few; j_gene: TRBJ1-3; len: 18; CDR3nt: TGTGCCAGCAGTCCTGCCGGGCGGGGCTCCTCCTCTGGAAACACCATATATTTT; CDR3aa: CASSPAGRGSSSGNTIYF
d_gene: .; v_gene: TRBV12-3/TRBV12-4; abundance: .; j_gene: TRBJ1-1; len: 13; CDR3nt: TGTGCCAGCAGTCAGGGGAGTGAGACTGAAGCTTTCTTT; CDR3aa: CASSQGSETEAFF
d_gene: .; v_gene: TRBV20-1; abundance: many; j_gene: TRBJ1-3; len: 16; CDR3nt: TGCAGTGCTAGAGATGGATCTCCGAGCTCTGGAAACACCATATATTTT; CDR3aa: CSARDGSPSSGNTIYF
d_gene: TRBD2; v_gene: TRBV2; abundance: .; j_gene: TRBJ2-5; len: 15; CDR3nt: TGTGCCAGCAGTTGGACTAGCGGGTCGGGAGAGACCCAGTACTTC; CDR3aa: CASSWTSGSGETQYF
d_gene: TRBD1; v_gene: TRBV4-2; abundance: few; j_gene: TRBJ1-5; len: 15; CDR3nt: TGTGCCAGCAGCCGAACTTCGACAGGGAGTCAGCCCCAGCATTTT; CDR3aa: CASSRTSTGSQPQHF
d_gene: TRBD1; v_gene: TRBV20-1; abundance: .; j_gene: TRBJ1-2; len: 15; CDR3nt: TGCAGTGCTGCCTATTCTAACAGGGGAAACTATGGCTACACCTTC; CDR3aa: CSAAYSNRGNYGYTF
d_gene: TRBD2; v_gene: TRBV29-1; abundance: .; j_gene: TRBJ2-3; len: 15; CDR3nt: TGCAGCGCCCGAGGACTAGCGGGGGGGTTGGATACGCAGTATTTT; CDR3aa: CSARGLAGGLDTQYF
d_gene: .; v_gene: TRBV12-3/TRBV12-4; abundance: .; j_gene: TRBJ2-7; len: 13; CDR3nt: TGTGCCACTCGGAGGGCCGGGGCGTACGAGCAGTACTTC; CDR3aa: CATRRAGAYEQYF
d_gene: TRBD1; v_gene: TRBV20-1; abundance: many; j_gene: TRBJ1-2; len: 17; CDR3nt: TGCAGTGCTAGATCTAAGGGGGCAGGGGCTGCTAACTATGGCTACACCTTC; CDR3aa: CSARSKGAGAANYGYTF
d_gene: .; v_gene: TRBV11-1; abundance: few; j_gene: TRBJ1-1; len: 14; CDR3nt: TGTGCCAGCAGCTTAGGTGGGGCCCTCACTGAAGCTTTCTTT; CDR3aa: CASSLGGALTEAFF
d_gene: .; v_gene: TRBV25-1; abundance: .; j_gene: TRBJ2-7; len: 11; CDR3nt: TGTGCCAGCAGTGAAAAGGCGAGGCAGTACTTC; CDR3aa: CASSEKARQYF
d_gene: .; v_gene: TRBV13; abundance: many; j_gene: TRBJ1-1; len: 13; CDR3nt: TGTGCCAGCAGCTGGGGACAGAACACTGAAGCTTTCTTT; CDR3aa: CASSWGQNTEAFF
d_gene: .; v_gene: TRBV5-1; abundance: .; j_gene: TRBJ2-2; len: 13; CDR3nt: TGCGCCAGCAGCCCGCAAGACACCGGGGAGCTGTTTTTT; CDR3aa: CASSPQDTGELFF
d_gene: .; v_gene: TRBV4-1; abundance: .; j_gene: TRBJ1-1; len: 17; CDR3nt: TGCGCCAGCAGCCAATTTGCCCCCAGACGAACTAACACTGAAGCTTTCTTT; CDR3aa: CASSQFAPRRTNTEAFF
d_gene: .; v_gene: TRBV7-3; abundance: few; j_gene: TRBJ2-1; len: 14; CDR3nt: TGTGCCAGCAGCTTAAGGGGGGCACTCAATGAGCAGTTCTTC; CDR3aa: CASSLRGALNEQFF